The present T cell receptor (beta chain) was sequenced within a study of blood T cell repertoires in COVID-19. Clones were sequenced by immunoSEQ multiplex PCR, and TCRdb holds only the in-frame ones, with some missing. The sample lists about 47,000 clones, 82% occurring once. Germline-derived CDR1 and CDR2 are MNHEY and SVGEGT. The CDR3 extends over 11 amino acids. Trimming pared 4 bases from V and 8 bases from J, leaving 8 bases between. The sequencing input was peripheral blood. The TCR originated in a human donor with acute or convalescent COVID-19. The donor label of this sample is uncertain. This sequence joins TRBV6-2 or TRBV6-3 and TRBJ1-2, with no clear D. CDR3 sequence (DNA): TGTGCCAGCAGTTCCCGTTTGGGCTACACCTTC. This sequence encodes CASSSRLGYTF.